This T cell receptor beta chain is drawn from a study of CD8 T cells in ankylosing spondylitis. Study-wide results and limits: Blood of patients with ankylosing spondylitis appeared to be characterized by a TCR beta motif of several highly homologous variants.

V shed 0 bases and J shed 0 bases, with 7 bases lying between them. Germline values: CDR1 SGHRS, CDR2 YFSETQ. This CDR3 has 15 residues. Each CDR3 protein gets one entry after TCRdb re-called the 5' RACE reads with MiXCR. The data show more than 500,000 distinct CDR3 sequences, about 5% seen once. This clonotype was counted at least ten times. No antigen is known for it. The chain links TRBV5-1 to TRBJ1-3; D remains unclear. Input material: blood, either unsorted or a sorted T cell fraction (not recorded which). This sequence originates from a male donor with ankylosing spondylitis. Here the CDR3 reads CASSLGANSGNTIYF. In DNA, the CDR3 is TGCGCCAGCAGCTTGGGAGCTAACTCTGGAAACACCATATATTTT.